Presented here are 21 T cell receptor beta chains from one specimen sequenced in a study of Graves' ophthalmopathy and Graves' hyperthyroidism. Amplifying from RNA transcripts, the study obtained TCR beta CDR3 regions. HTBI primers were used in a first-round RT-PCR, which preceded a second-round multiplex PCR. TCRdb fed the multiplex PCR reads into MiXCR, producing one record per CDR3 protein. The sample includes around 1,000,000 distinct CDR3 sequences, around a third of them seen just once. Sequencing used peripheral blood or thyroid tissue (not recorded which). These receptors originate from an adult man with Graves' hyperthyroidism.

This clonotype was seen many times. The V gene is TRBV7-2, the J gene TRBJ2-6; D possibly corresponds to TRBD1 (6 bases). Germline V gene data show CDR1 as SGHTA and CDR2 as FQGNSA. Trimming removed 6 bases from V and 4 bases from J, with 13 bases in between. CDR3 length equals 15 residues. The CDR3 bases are TGTGCCAGCAGACCAGGGGTCTCAGGGGCCAACGTCCTGACTTTC. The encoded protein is CASRPGVSGANVLTF.

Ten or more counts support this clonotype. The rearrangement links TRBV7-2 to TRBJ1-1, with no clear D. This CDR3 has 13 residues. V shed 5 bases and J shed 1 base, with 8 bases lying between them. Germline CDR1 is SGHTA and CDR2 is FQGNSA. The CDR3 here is CASSKLQNTEAFF. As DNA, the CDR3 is TGTGCCAGCAGCAAGTTACAGAACACTGAAGCTTTCTTT.

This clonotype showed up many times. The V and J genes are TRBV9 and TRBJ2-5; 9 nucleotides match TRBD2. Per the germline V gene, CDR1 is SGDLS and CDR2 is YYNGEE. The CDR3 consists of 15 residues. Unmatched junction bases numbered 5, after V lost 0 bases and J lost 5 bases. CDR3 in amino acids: CASSVGPSGDETQYF. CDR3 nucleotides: TGTGCCAGCAGCGTAGGGCCTAGCGGGGACGAGACCCAGTACTTC.

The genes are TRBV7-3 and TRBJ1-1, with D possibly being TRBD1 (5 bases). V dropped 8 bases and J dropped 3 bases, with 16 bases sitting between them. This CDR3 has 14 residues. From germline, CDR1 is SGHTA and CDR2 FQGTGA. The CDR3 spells CASAKRGVDTEAFF. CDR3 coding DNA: TGTGCCAGCGCAAAACGGGGGGTCGACACTGAAGCTTTCTTT. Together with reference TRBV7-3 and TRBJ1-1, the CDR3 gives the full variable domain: GAGVSQTPSNKVTEKGKYVELRCDPISGHTALYWYRQSLGQGPEFLIYFQGTGAADDSGLPNDRFFAVRPEGSVSTLKIQRTERGDSAVYLCASAKRGVDTEAFFGQGTRLTVV.

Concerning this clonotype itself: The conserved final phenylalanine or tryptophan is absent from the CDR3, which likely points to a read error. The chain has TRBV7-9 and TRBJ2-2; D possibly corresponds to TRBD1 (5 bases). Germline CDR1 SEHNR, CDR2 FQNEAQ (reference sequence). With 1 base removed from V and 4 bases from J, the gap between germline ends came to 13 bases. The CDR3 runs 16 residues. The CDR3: CASSLGQGPGTGELFL. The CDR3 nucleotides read TGTGCCAGCAGCTTAGGTCAGGGCCCGGGCACCGGGGAGCTGTTTCTT.

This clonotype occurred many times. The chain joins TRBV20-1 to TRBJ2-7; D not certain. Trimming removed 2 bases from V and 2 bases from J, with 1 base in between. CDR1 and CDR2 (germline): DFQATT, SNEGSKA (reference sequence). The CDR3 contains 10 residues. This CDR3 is CSARTYEQYF. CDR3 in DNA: TGCAGTGCTAGAACCTACGAGCAGTACTTC.

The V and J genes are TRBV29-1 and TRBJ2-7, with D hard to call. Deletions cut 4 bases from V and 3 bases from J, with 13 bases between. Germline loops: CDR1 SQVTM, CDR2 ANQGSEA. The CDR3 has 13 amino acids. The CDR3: CSVGDGQRYEQYF. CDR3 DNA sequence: TGCAGCGTTGGAGATGGGCAGCGCTACGAGCAGTACTTC.

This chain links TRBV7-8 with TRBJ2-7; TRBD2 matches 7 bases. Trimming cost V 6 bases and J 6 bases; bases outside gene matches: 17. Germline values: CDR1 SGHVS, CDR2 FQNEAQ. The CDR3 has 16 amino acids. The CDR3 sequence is CASRLAAAGVQAEQYF. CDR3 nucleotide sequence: TGTGCCAGCAGGCTAGCGGCCGCCGGGGTTCAGGCCGAGCAGTACTTC.

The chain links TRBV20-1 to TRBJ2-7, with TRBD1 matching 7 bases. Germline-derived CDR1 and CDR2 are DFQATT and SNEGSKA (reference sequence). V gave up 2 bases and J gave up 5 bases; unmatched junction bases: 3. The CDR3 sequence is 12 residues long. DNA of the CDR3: TGCAGTGCTAGACCCGACAGGGACGAGCAGTACTTC. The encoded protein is CSARPDRDEQYF.

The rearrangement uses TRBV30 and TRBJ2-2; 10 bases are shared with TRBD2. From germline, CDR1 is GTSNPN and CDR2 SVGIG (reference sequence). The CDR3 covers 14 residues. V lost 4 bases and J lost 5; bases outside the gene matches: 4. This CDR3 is CAWKLAGVTGELFF. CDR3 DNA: TGTGCCTGGAAGCTAGCGGGAGTTACCGGGGAGCTGTTTTTT.

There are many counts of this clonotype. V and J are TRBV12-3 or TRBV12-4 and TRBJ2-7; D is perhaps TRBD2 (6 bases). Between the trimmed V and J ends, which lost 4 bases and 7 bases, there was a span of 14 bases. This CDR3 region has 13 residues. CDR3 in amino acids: CASSSRTTSEQYF. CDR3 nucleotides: TGTGCCAGCAGTTCCCGGACGACTAGTGAGCAGTACTTC.

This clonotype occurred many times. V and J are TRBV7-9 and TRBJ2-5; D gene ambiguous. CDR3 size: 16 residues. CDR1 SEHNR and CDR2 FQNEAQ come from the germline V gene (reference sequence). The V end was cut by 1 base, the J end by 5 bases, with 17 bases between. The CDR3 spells CASSLGSSWFDETQYF. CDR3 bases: TGTGCCAGCAGCTTAGGGTCCAGTTGGTTCGACGAGACCCAGTACTTC.

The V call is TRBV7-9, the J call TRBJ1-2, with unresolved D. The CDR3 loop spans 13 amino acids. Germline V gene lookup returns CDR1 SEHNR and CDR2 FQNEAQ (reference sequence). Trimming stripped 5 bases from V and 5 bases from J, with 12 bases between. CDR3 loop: CASSLSEAYGYTF. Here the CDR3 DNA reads TGTGCCAGCAGCCTGTCAGAAGCATATGGCTACACCTTC.

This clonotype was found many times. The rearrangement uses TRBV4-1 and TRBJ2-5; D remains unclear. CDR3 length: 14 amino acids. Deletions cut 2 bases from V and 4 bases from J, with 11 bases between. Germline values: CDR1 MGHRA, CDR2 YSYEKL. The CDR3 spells CASSQQDAGETQYF. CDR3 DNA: TGCGCCAGCAGCCAACAGGACGCCGGAGAGACCCAGTACTTC.

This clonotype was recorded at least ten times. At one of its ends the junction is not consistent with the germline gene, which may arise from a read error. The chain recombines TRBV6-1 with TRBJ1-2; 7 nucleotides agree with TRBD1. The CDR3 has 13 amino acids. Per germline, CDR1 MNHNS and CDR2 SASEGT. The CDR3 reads CASSETGSYGYTF. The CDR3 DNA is TGCGCCAGCAGCGAGACAGGGAGCTATGGCTACACCTTC.

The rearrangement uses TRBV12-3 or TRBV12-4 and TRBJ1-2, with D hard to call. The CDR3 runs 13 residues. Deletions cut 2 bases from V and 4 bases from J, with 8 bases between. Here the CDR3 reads CASSLLETYGYTF. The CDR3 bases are TGTGCCAGCAGTTTATTGGAGACCTATGGCTACACCTTC.

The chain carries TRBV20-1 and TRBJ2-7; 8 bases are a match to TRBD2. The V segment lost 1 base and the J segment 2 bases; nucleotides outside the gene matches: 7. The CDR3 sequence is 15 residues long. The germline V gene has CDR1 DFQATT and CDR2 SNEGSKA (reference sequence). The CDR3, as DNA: TGCAGTGCTAGAGTCCCAGCGGGAGCCACCTACGAGCAGTACTTC. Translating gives CSARVPAGATYEQYF.

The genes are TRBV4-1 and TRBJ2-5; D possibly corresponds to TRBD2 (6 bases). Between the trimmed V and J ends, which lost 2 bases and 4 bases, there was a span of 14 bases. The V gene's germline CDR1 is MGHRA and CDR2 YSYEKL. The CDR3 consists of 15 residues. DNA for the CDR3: TGCGCCAGCAGCCAAATACTAGCAAGCGGAGAGACCCAGTACTTC. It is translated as CASSQILASGETQYF.

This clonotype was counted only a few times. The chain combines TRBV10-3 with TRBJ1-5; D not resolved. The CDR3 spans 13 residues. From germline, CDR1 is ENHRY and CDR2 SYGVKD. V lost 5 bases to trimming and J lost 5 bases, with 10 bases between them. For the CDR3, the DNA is TGTGCCATCAGTTTAGTTGAGGATCAGCCCCAGCATTTT. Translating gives CAISLVEDQPQHF.

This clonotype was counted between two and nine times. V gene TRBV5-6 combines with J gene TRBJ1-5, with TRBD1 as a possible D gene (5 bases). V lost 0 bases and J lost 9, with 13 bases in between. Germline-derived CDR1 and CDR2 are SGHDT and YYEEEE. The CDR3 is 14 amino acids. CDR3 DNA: TGTGCCAGCAGCTTGGGCGACAGACTGGGGCCCCAGCATTTT. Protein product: CASSLGDRLGPQHF.

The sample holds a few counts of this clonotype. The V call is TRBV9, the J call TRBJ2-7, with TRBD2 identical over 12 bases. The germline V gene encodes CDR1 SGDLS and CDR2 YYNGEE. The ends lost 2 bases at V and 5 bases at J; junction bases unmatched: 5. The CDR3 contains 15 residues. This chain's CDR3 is CASSVDRTSGNEQYF. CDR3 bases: TGTGCCAGCAGCGTCGACCGGACTAGCGGGAACGAGCAGTACTTC.